A single sample is the source of the 3 T cell receptor beta chains below, sequenced in a study of blood T cell repertoires in COVID-19. Assay used: immunoSEQ multiplex PCR; TCRdb lists only in-frame clones, some missing. The profile shows about 180,000 clones, 80% of them singletons. Source material: peripheral blood. Receptor source: an older man with active or convalescent COVID-19.

This clone was observed a single time. This CDR3 reads CASSLSGSGANVLTF. The CDR3 DNA reads as TGTGCCAGCAGTCTTTCGGGCTCTGGGGCCAACGTCCTGACTTTC. The rearrangement joins TRBV25-1 to TRBJ2-6; D gene ambiguous. Germline CDR1 and CDR2: MGHDK and SYGVNS. The CDR3 consists of 15 residues. The V gene lost 5 bases and the J gene lost 0 bases, with 8 bases spanning the gap.

This clone has only one observation. The chain uses TRBV5-1 and TRBJ2-3; 13 bases are shared with TRBD2. From germline, CDR1 is SGHRS and CDR2 YFSETQ. The CDR3 sequence is 18 residues long. V was pared by 3 bases and J by 2 bases, with 9 bases of the junction left unmatched. The CDR3 sequence is CASSSMTSGGPLTDTQYF. The CDR3 region has the DNA TGCGCCAGCAGCTCGATGACTAGCGGGGGGCCACTCACAGATACGCAGTATTTT.

The J gene is TRBJ1-4, the V gene TRBV19, with D perhaps TRBD1 (6 bases). Trimming took 9 bases from V and 0 from J, leaving 14 bases between them. Germline CDR1 is LNHDA and CDR2 is SQIVND (reference sequence). This CDR3 has 15 residues. The CDR3 loop is CASAGTSSTNEKLFF. The CDR3 region has the DNA TGTGCCAGCGCCGGGACATCATCAACTAATGAAAAACTGTTTTTT.